One T cell receptor (beta chain) is described in this entry. This clonotype was detected only a few times. Its target antigen remains unknown. Base qualities are not recorded, but no much larger clone differs from it by a single base. The TCR beta CDR3 regions were amplified from the RNA transcripts. For the first round of RT-PCR on the TCR CDR3, the HTBI primer set was used together with the Qiagen OneStep RT-PCR kit. Libraries were constructed in a second round of multiplex PCR, after which size selection and purification were carried out. Libraries were sequenced paired-end with 100 bp reads on an Illumina HiSeq2000. Per the authors' processing: SOAPnuke was used to process the raw data, with reads discarded if the reads contained adapters or uncalled bases, had a mean Phred below 15, or lacked an exact constant-primer or identifier match. High-quality paired reads were merged with COPE v1.2.5, and unique nucleotide sequences were defined as clonotypes. MiTCR v1.1 was used to align clonotypes to the IMGT TRBV, TRBD and TRBJ reference segments. The analysis was restricted to V-J combinations with a frequency above 0.0001, which together covered 99.2% of the repertoires. The TCS score was defined as F50 (clonal expansion) divided by E x V (chaos), with BLOSUM62-based TCRdist calculated between CDR3 peptides within each V-J. Welch's t-statistics and random forest reduced several hundred V-J features to about 12, which were used in a naive Bayes classifier (R e1071). TCRdb itself trimmed the public reads at Q25 with fastp, ran MiXCR and retained productive beta chains. Every entry covers one CDR3 protein and lists the most common genes and DNA from its rows. Clone size and V and J calls follow TCRdb, not the original study. The sample records a few hundred thousand distinct CDR3 sequences, around 19% of which are singletons. The top ten hold approximately 35% of the sample.

The data derive from a study of T cells in Graves' hyperthyroidism and ophthalmopathy (dated 2019 in TCRdb). About the study as a whole: Peripheral blood samples were taken at initial diagnosis, before any treatment was given. A discovery cohort of roughly 96 patients, roughly 40 with Graves' ophthalmopathy and about 58 with stable Graves' hyperthyroidism, was used to find distinguishing TCR V-J signatures. Prospective prediction of ophthalmopathy was tested in an independent validation cohort consisting of some 19 hyperthyroidism patients and around 16 patients who later progressed to ophthalmopathy. The 95 to 100 discovery patients were randomly split 7:3 into training and test sets. Thyroid tissue and blood T-cell repertoires from several Graves' hyperthyroidism patients were also compared in the study. Following sampling, methimazole starting at 30 mg daily was given to hyperthyroidism patients, and high-dose intravenous methylprednisolone was given to ophthalmopathy patients. According to the paper, TCR Vbeta CDR3 sequencing was carried out on 135 peripheral blood samples, which came from 40 to 45 ophthalmopathy, around 75 hyperthyroidism and about 17 progressor patients. The study at large found these results: Blood samples also contained most of the expanded thyroid clonotypes (frequency above 0.001), which suggests that blood repertoires may reflect thyroid immune responses. A 13 V-J signature model separated ophthalmopathy from stable hyperthyroidism, with 87.88% sensitivity and about 81% specificity in cross-validation and 80%/75% in testing. No statistical method was used to set the sample size in advance, and investigators knew the group allocation. In validation, the model predicted progression to ophthalmopathy with approximately 70% sensitivity and around 72% specificity, a median of about six months before onset.

Moderately to severely active disease, a Clinical Activity Score of at least 3, a NOSPECS grade of at least 4, and a duration under 3 months were present in ophthalmopathy patients. The study excluded patients with uncontrolled infections, other autoimmune diseases, pregnancy or lactation. Diagnoses relied on clinical symptoms, serum thyroxine and TRAb, thyroid ultrasound and orbital computed tomography. Ficoll-Paque density gradient centrifugation was used to isolate PBMCs from about 10 ml of fresh peripheral blood. Total RNA was extracted with Trizol reagent, and quality was checked on an Agilent 2100 Bioanalyzer. The germline V gene supplies CDR1 SGHRS and CDR2 YFSETQ. The cysteine opens and the phenylalanine closes a CDR3 of 12 amino acids. CDR3 DNA only is kept here, 36 bases in frame from base 1. The V end gives up 7 bases and the J end 5 bases, leaving 2 bases in the junction not matched to a gene.

The receptor was isolated from a man between 50 and 59 years old with Graves' ophthalmopathy. Recombination joined TRBV5-1 with TRBJ2-7; TRBD1 lines up with 11 middle nucleotides. Sequencing was done on a sample of blood. Here the CDR3 is given as CASGQGANEQYF. The nucleotide sequence is TGCGCCAGCGGACAGGGGGCGAACGAGCAGTACTTC.